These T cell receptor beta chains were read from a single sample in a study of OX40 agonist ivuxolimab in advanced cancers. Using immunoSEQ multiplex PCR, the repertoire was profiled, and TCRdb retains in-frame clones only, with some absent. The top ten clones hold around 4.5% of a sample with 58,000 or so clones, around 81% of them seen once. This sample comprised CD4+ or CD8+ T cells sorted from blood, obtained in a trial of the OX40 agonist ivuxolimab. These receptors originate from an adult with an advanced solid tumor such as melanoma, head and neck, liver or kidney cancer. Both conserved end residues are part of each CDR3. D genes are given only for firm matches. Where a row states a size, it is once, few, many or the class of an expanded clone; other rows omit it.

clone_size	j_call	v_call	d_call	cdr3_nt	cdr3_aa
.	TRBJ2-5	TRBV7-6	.	TGTGCCAGCAGCTCGGGGGGCCCTTGGACCCAGTACTTC	CASSSGGPWTQYF
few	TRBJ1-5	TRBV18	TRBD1	TGTGCCAGCTCAGAATCGGACAGGGTTCAGCCCCAGCATTTT	CASSESDRVQPQHF
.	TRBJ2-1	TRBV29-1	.	TGCAGCGTGGGGTATCGAGGAGGGGACAACGAGGAGCAGTTCTTC	CSVGYRGGDNEEQFF
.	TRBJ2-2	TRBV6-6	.	TGTGCCAGCAGGGACCAGGGGACTAACACCGGGGAGCTGTTTTTT	CASRDQGTNTGELFF
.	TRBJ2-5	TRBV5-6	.	TGTGCCAGCAGCTTGTGGCAGGGAGAGACCCAGTACTTC	CASSLWQGETQYF
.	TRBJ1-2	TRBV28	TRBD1	TGTGCCAGCAGTCCCGGTGGGACAGCTAACTATGGCTACACCTTC	CASSPGGTANYGYTF
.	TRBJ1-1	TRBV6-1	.	TGTGCCAGCAGTGAACGTAAGAACTGGAACACTGAAGCTTTCTTT	CASSERKNWNTEAFF
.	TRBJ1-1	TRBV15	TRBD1	TGTGCCACCAGCAGAGTCGACAGGGGAACTGAAGCTTTCTTT	CATSRVDRGTEAFF
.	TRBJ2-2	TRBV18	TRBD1	TGTGCCAGCTACCCGACAGGGGGGACCGGGGAGCTGTTTTTT	CASYPTGGTGELFF
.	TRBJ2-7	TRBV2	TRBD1	TGTGCCAGCAGTGAGGGGCAGGGGGCTACCTACGAGCAGTACTTC	CASSEGQGATYEQYF
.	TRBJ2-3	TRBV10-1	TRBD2	TGCGCCAGCAGTGAGCGGGGGGGCCCCACAGATACGCAGTATTTT	CASSERGGPTDTQYF
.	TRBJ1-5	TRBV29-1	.	TGCAGCGTCGATGGTGGCCCCAATCAGCCCCAGCATTTT	CSVDGGPNQPQHF
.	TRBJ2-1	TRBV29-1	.	TGCAGCGTTGAAAGTGCCTACAATGAGCAGTTCTTC	CSVESAYNEQFF
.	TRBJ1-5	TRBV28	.	TGTGCCAGCAGTCCCTCCCGTTCGTTCCCCCAGCGTTTT	CASSPSRSFPQRF
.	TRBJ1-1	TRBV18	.	TGTGCCAGCTCGGAAGGTGGGAACACTGAAGCTTTCTTT	CASSEGGNTEAFF
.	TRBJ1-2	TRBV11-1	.	TGTGCCAGCAGCTTAGATGATAGCTATGGCTACACCTTC	CASSLDDSYGYTF
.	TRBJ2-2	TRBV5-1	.	TGCGCCAGCAGCTTGGGGCAGGGCGGCACCGGGGAGCTGTTTTTT	CASSLGQGGTGELFF
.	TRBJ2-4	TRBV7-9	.	TGTGCCAGCAGCTTAGGGGAAGCCAAAAACATTCAGTACTTC	CASSLGEAKNIQYF
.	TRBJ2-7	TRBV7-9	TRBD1	TGTGCCAACAGCCGGGACAGGGATGGCTCCTACGAGCAGTACTTC	CANSRDRDGSYEQYF
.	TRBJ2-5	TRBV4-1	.	TGCGCCAGCAGCCAAGATACTAGCCAAGAGACCCAGTACTTC	CASSQDTSQETQYF
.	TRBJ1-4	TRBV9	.	TGTGCCAGCAGCGTCTCGTCTACCGGGTCAGGCATTAATGAAAAACTGTTTTTT	CASSVSSTGSGINEKLFF
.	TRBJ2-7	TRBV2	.	TGTGCCAGCAGCAATACGGACCAGCCGGGGGAGCAGTACTTC	CASSNTDQPGEQYF
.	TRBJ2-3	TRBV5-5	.	TGTGCCAGCAGCTTCTTACTAGGAAGCACAGATACGCAGTATTTT	CASSFLLGSTDTQYF
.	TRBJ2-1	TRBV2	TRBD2	TGTGCCAGCAGAGGTAGCGGGAGCTCCTACAATGAGCAGTTCTTC	CASRGSGSSYNEQFF
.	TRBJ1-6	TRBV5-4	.	TGTGCCAGCAGCCCAGGGCAGGGACTCTCACCCCTCCACTTT	CASSPGQGLSPLHF
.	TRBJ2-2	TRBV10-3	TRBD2	TGTGCCATCACTGAAGAAGCGGGGTCGAACACCGGGGAGCTGTTTTTT	CAITEEAGSNTGELFF
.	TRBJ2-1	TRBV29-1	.	TGCAGCGGAAGATTAAGGACAGTGCAATTCTTC	CSGRLRTVQFF
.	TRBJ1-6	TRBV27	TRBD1	TGTGCCAGCAGTCCCAGAGGGGACAGGGTGAGAAATTCACCCCTCCACTTT	CASSPRGDRVRNSPLHF
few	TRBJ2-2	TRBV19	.	TGTGCCAGTAGCTCGGACAGAAACACCGGGGAGCTGTTTTTT	CASSSDRNTGELFF
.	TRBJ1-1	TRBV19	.	TGTGCCAGTAGTATATCGTATGGGGAAGCTTTCTTT	CASSISYGEAFF